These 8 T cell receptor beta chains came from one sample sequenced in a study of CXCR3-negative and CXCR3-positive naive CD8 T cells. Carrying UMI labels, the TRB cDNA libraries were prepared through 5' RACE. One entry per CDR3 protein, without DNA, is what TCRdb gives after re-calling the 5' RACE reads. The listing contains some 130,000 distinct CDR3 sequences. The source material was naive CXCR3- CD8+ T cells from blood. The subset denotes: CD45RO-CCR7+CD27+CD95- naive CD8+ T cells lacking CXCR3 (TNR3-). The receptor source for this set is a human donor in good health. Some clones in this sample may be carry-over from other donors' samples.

The CDR3 spells CASSDRTVFYGYTF. V and J are TRBV25-1 and TRBJ1-2; TCRdb's D gene call, TRBD1, goes unchecked for lack of DNA. The CDR3 is 14 residues long. The V gene's germline CDR1 is MGHDK and CDR2 SYGVNS.

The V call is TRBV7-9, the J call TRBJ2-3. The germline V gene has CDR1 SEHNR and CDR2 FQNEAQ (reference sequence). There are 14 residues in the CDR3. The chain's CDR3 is CASSLQVVTDTQYF. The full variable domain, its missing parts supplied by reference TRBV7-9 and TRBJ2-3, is DTGVSQNPRHKITKRGQNVTFRCDPISEHNRLYWYRQTLGQGPEFLTYFQNEAQLEKSRLLSDRFSAERPKGSFSTLEIQRTEQGDSAMYLCASSLQVVTDTQYFGPGTRLTVL.

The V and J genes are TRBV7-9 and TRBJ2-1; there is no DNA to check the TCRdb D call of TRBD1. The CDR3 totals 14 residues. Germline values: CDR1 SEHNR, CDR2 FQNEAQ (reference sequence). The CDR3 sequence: CASSKPGKGNEQFF.

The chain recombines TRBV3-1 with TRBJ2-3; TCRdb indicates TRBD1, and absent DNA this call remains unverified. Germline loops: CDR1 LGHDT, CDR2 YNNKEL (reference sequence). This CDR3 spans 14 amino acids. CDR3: CASTKAGVEYTQYF.

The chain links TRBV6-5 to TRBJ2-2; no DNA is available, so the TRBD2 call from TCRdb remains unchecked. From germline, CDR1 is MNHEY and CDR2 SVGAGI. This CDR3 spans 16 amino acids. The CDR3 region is CASGLAGEVNTGELFF.

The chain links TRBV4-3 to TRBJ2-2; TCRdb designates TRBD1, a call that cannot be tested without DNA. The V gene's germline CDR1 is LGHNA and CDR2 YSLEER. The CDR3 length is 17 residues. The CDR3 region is CASSQDWPGGLYGELFF.

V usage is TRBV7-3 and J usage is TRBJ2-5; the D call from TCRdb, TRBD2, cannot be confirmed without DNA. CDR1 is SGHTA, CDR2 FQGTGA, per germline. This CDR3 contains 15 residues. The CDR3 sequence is CASSLTGTGGETQYF. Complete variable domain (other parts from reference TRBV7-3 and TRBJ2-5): GAGVSQTPSNKVTEKGKYVELRCDPISGHTALYWYRQSLGQGPEFLIYFQGTGAADDSGLPNDRFFAVRPEGSVSTLKIQRTERGDSAVYLCASSLTGTGGETQYFGPGTRLLVL.

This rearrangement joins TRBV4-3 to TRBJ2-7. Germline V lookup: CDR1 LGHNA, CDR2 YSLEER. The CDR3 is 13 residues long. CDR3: CASSQDYTYEQYF.